This passage covers 32 T cell receptor beta chains from one sample sequenced in a study of T cell changes during pregnancy in multiple sclerosis. Here immunoSEQ multiplex PCR was the method, and the copy in TCRdb shows in-frame clones only, minus some. The sample includes about 69,000 clones, around 92% of them seen just once. Sequencing used peripheral blood, obtained in the third trimester of pregnancy. All receptors derive from a female donor in good health, enrolled as a control in a pregnancy study.

This chain joins TRBV6-1 and TRBJ2-1, with 8 bases aligning to TRBD2. Trimming cost V 0 bases and J 0 bases; bases outside gene matches: 4. This CDR3 is built from 17 residues. Germline V gives CDR1 MNHNS, CDR2 SASEGT. In DNA, the CDR3 is TGTGCCAGCAGTGAAGCGCGCGGGGGGAGCTCCTACAATGAGCAGTTCTTC. This gives the protein CASSEARGGSSYNEQFF.

J is TRBJ2-3 and V is TRBV7-3; weak D call: TRBD2 (6 bases). CDR3 length equals 14 residues. Looked up from germline, CDR1 is SGHTA and CDR2 is FQGTGA. The germline V and J ends were trimmed by 5 bases and 0 bases, with 9 bases remaining between them. The chain's CDR3 is CASSRSGSTDTQYF. CDR3 coding DNA: TGTGCCAGCAGCCGTAGCGGCAGCACAGATACGCAGTATTTT.

The chain joins TRBV6-1 to TRBJ1-2; no reliable D call. Trimming removed 4 bases at V and 5 bases at J, with 17 bases between. From germline, CDR1 is MNHNS and CDR2 SASEGT. The CDR3 is 15 residues long. The CDR3 sequence is CASSVTREDVYGYTF. Here the CDR3 DNA reads TGTGCCAGCAGTGTAACGCGGGAGGACGTATATGGCTACACCTTC.

The chain is built from TRBV25-1 and TRBJ2-4; tentatively, D is TRBD1 (6 bases). The V and J ends lost 4 bases and 8 bases respectively, with 12 bases between them. In germline, CDR1 is MGHDK, CDR2 SYGVNS. This CDR3 is 13 amino acids long. The CDR3 here is CASSGTGSDIQYF. Here the CDR3 DNA reads TGTGCCAGCAGTGGCACAGGGTCGGACATTCAGTACTTC. The full variable domain, rest sourced from reference TRBV25-1 and TRBJ2-4, is EADIYQTPRYLVIGTGKKITLECSQTMGHDKMYWYQQDPGMELHLIHYSYGVNSTEKGDLSSESTVSRIRTEHFPLTLESARPSHTSQYLCASSGTGSDIQYFGAGTRLSVL.

The chain's CDR3 is CASNNRLVDTQYF. In DNA form, the CDR3 reads TGTGCCAGCAATAATAGACTCGTCGATACGCAGTATTTT. V usage is TRBV6-6 and J usage is TRBJ2-3; no clear D gene. The germline CDR1 and CDR2 sequences are MNHNY and SVGAGI (reference sequence). V was pared by 7 bases and J by 6 bases, with 14 bases between. The length of the CDR3 is 13 residues.

This sequence joins TRBV2 and TRBJ2-1; 9 nucleotides align to TRBD2. The CDR3 contains 16 residues. Germline V gives CDR1 SNHLY, CDR2 FYNNEI. J lost 4 bases, V lost 2 bases, and 6 bases had no gene match. CDR3 in amino acids: CASSELASGDYNEQFF. The DNA for the CDR3 is TGTGCCAGCAGTGAACTTGCTAGCGGGGATTACAATGAGCAGTTCTTC.

The CDR3 region has the DNA TGTGCCAGCAGCTTACACCCGGGGATCTACGAGCAGTACTTC. This sequence encodes CASSLHPGIYEQYF. The chain links TRBV7-2 to TRBJ2-7; D is possibly TRBD2 (5 bases). CDR1 and CDR2 from the germline V gene are SGHTA and FQGNSA. The CDR3 contains 14 residues. Trimming cost V 2 bases and J 3 bases, with 11 bases left between them.

This clone was picked up one time. V and J are TRBV11-3 and TRBJ2-1, with 9 nucleotides matching TRBD2. Germline V CDR1 and CDR2: SGHNT, YENEEA. CDR3 length: 17 residues. J gave up 5 bases and V 1 base, and 9 bases lay outside the gene matches. CDR3 protein: CASSLAYGTSRDNEQFF. The CDR3 DNA is TGTGCCAGCAGCTTAGCCTACGGGACTAGCCGGGACAATGAGCAGTTCTTC. Based on the CDR3 plus reference TRBV11-3 and TRBJ2-1, the full variable domain is EAGVVQSPRYKIIEKKQPVAFWCNPISGHNTLYWYLQNLGQGPELLIRYENEEAVDDSQLPKDRFSAERLKGVDSTLKIQPAELGDSAVYLCASSLAYGTSRDNEQFFGPGTRLTVL.

This clone was picked up one time. The rearrangement links TRBV18 to TRBJ1-5; weak D call: TRBD1 (6 bases). CDR3 length equals 14 residues. Germline CDR1 and CDR2: KGHSH and LQKENI. V lost 6 bases, J lost 6 bases, and 15 bases lay in between. The CDR3: CASSYGAGAQPQHF. The DNA for the CDR3 is TGTGCCAGCTCCTACGGGGCAGGGGCTCAGCCCCAGCATTTT. Using reference TRBV18 and TRBJ1-5 for the parts outside the CDR3, the full variable domain is NAGVMQNPRHLVRRRGQEARLRCSPMKGHSHVYWYRQLPEEGLKFMVYLQKENIIDESGMPKERFSAEFPKEGPSILRIQQVVRGDSAAYFCASSYGAGAQPQHFGDGTRLSIL.

The chain is built from TRBV28 and TRBJ1-4, with unresolved D. The V gene's germline CDR1 is MDHEN and CDR2 SYDVKM. V lost 3 bases, J lost 8 bases, and 4 bases lay in between. CDR3 length: 11 amino acids. In nucleotides, the CDR3 is TGTGCCAGCAGTTTCCGGGAAAAACTGTTTTTT. Translating it yields CASSFREKLFF.

V usage is TRBV6-5 and J usage is TRBJ2-5; 8 bases fit TRBD2. This CDR3 is 14 amino acids long. Per germline, CDR1 MNHEY and CDR2 SVGAGI. Trimming at V came to 4 bases and at J to 5 bases, leaving 6 bases not matched to a gene. The CDR3 DNA is TGTGCCAGCAGTTCGATGACTAGCGCGGAGACCCAGTACTTC. It is translated as CASSSMTSAETQYF.

This rearrangement joins TRBV5-4 to TRBJ2-3, with 14 bases aligning to TRBD2. From germline, CDR1 is SGHNT and CDR2 YYREEE (reference sequence). CDR3 length: 16 residues. The trim removed 4 bases at V and 4 bases at J, leaving 5 bases unmatched. Written as DNA, the CDR3 is TGTGCCAGCAGCGCCGGGACTAGCGGGAGTTCAGATACGCAGTATTTT. Its translation is CASSAGTSGSSDTQYF.

This chain links TRBV4-1 with TRBJ2-6, with 9 positions matching TRBD1. The CDR3 sequence is 18 residues long. V lost 0 bases and J lost 0; bases outside the gene matches: 3. Per germline, CDR1 MGHRA and CDR2 YSYEKL. CDR3 protein: CASSQDWTGDSGANVLTF. CDR3 coding DNA: TGCGCCAGCAGCCAAGATTGGACAGGGGACTCTGGGGCCAACGTCCTGACTTTC.

The rearrangement links TRBV4-2 to TRBJ2-7; D not resolved. Germline V gene lookup returns CDR1 LGHNA and CDR2 YNFKEQ. The length of the CDR3 is 15 residues. V dropped 0 bases and J dropped 0 bases, with 9 bases sitting between them. CDR3 DNA: TGTGCCAGCAGCCAAGATCGAGTAGACTCCTACGAGCAGTACTTC. Protein product: CASSQDRVDSYEQYF.

The rearrangement uses TRBV28 and TRBJ2-1; 15 nucleotides line up with TRBD2. CDR3 length equals 16 residues. V dropped 5 bases and J dropped 6; count of bases not matched to a gene: 5. Germline assignment: CDR1 MDHEN and CDR2 SYDVKM. The CDR3 loop reads CASSRTSGRVFNEQFF. The CDR3 nucleotides are TGTGCCAGCAGTCGGACTAGCGGGAGGGTTTTCAATGAGCAGTTCTTC.

This clone was seen a single time. The genes are TRBV5-1 and TRBJ1-1; 7 bases agree with TRBD1. The ends lost 0 bases at V and 6 bases at J; junction bases unmatched: 5. Germline loops: CDR1 SGHRS, CDR2 YFSETQ. The CDR3 is made up of 14 amino acids. Here the CDR3 reads CASSLGQGGSEAFF. Written as DNA, the CDR3 is TGCGCCAGCAGCTTGGGACAGGGAGGCTCTGAAGCTTTCTTT. The whole variable domain, remainder taken from reference TRBV5-1 and TRBJ1-1, is KAGVTQTPRYLIKTRGQQVTLSCSPISGHRSVSWYQQTPGQGLQFLFEYFSETQRNKGNFPGRFSGRQFSNSRSEMNVSTLELGDSALYLCASSLGQGGSEAFFGQGTRLTVV.

The chain uses TRBV4-2 and TRBJ2-3, with 12 positions matching TRBD2. Germline CDR1 is LGHNA and CDR2 is YNFKEQ. The CDR3 has 19 residues. With 4 bases clipped from V and 2 bases from J, the junction kept 13 bases outside the gene matches. The CDR3 reads CASSPNGLLAGGLTDTQYF. The CDR3 coding sequence is TGTGCCAGCAGCCCTAATGGGCTACTAGCGGGGGGCCTCACAGATACGCAGTATTTT.

This chain links TRBV10-3 with TRBJ2-3; 7 positions agree with TRBD2. The germline gives CDR1 ENHRY, CDR2 SYGVKD. With V trimmed by 3 bases and J by 5 bases, 8 bases remained unmatched. This CDR3 is 15 amino acids long. This CDR3 reads CAISDPVASGDTQYF. CDR3 DNA sequence: TGTGCCATCAGTGACCCGGTCGCTAGCGGAGATACGCAGTATTTT.

The V call is TRBV30, the J call TRBJ1-2; D gene ambiguous. V was trimmed by 8 bases and J by 2 bases, leaving 21 bases between them. CDR1 and CDR2 from the germline V gene are GTSNPN and SVGIG (reference sequence). The CDR3 length is 15 residues. CDR3 residues: CALVSTVKRNYGYTF. CDR3 bases: TGTGCCCTGGTATCGACCGTCAAGAGGAACTATGGCTACACCTTC.

The V call is TRBV2, the J call TRBJ1-2; 9 positions agree with TRBD1. Per germline, CDR1 SNHLY and CDR2 FYNNEI. Losses at the gene ends were 6 bases for V and 8 bases for J; bases not matched to a gene: 7. This CDR3 is 13 amino acids long. The CDR3 region has the DNA TGTGCCAGCAGGCGACAGGGGGGTTGGGGCTACACCTTC. Protein product: CASRRQGGWGYTF.

The V and J genes are TRBV7-3 and TRBJ2-7; D might be TRBD1 (6 bases). Germline V gene data show CDR1 as SGHTA and CDR2 as FQGTGA. Trimming took off 2 bases at V and 0 bases at J, with 11 bases between the two ends. There are 15 residues in the CDR3. The CDR3 spells CASSLFGQSSYEQYF. Written as DNA, the CDR3 is TGTGCCAGCAGCTTATTCGGACAGAGCTCCTACGAGCAGTACTTC.

The gene calls are TRBV30 and TRBJ1-5, with no clear D. CDR1 is GTSNPN, CDR2 SVGIG, per germline (reference sequence). The CDR3 loop spans 13 amino acids. V lost 3 bases and J lost 4, with 10 bases in between. The CDR3 protein is CAWSTGRNQPQHF. The DNA for the CDR3 is TGTGCCTGGAGCACCGGGAGAAATCAGCCCCAGCATTTT.

The J gene is TRBJ1-5, the V gene TRBV15; 8 bases map to TRBD1. Trimming cost V 7 bases and J 2 bases; bases outside gene matches: 10. The CDR3 extends over 16 amino acids. Germline values: CDR1 LNHNV, CDR2 YYDKDF (reference sequence). The CDR3 region has the DNA TGTGCCACCAAAGACAGGGGAGACGTTCGCAATCAGCCCCAGCATTTT. Translated, it gives CATKDRGDVRNQPQHF.

V is TRBV29-1 and J is TRBJ1-2; possible D gene TRBD1, 5 bases. This CDR3 contains 14 residues. Trimming took off 4 bases at V and 0 bases at J, with 12 bases between the two ends. The V gene's germline CDR1 is SQVTM and CDR2 ANQGSEA. In DNA form, the CDR3 reads TGCAGCGTTGTTGGGGCACCTTCTAACTATGGCTACACCTTC. It specifies CSVVGAPSNYGYTF.

The V and J genes are TRBV27 and TRBJ2-1; tentatively, D is TRBD1 (6 bases). In germline, CDR1 is MNHEY, CDR2 SMNVEV (reference sequence). The CDR3 consists of 14 residues. V lost 5 bases and J lost 4, with 12 bases in between. CDR3 loop: CASSPGTLYNEQFF. The CDR3 DNA reads TGTGCCAGCAGTCCCGGGACATTATACAATGAGCAGTTCTTC.

The rearrangement links TRBV6-5 to TRBJ2-1, with a weak D call TRBD2 (5 bases). Germline loops: CDR1 MNHEY, CDR2 SVGAGI. This CDR3 is 14 amino acids long. The ends were cut back, 0 bases at V and 4 bases at J, with 7 bases in the middle. In DNA form, the CDR3 reads TGTGCCAGCAGTTACTCGAGAGGGTACAATGAGCAGTTCTTC. This gives the protein CASSYSRGYNEQFF.

The rearrangement uses TRBV19 and TRBJ2-4; D perhaps matches TRBD2 (6 bases). Germline CDR1 LNHDA, CDR2 SQIVND (reference sequence). With 0 bases removed from V and 0 bases from J, the gap between germline ends came to 9 bases. CDR3 length: 16 amino acids. The CDR3 here is CASSIEGGLAKNIQYF. CDR3 in DNA: TGTGCCAGTAGTATAGAGGGGGGACTAGCCAAAAACATTCAGTACTTC.

The chain carries TRBV9 and TRBJ1-1; possibly TRBD1 for D (6 bases). V was trimmed by 0 bases and J by 0 bases, leaving 9 bases between them. This CDR3 spans 15 amino acids. Germline CDR1 reads SGDLS; CDR2 reads YYNGEE. The CDR3 region is CASSVGTDLNTEAFF. The CDR3 nucleotides are TGTGCCAGCAGCGTAGGGACAGATTTGAACACTGAAGCTTTCTTT.

V usage is TRBV11-2 and J usage is TRBJ2-7; D might be TRBD2 (5 bases). V lost 1 base, J lost 0 bases, and 7 bases lay in between. CDR1 SGHAT and CDR2 FQNNGV come from the germline V gene. CDR3 size: 14 residues. CDR3 in amino acids: CASSLGGSSYEQYF. CDR3 nucleotide sequence: TGTGCCAGCAGCTTAGGAGGGAGCTCCTACGAGCAGTACTTC.

This clone was counted once. J is TRBJ2-7 and V is TRBV12-2; TRBD1 is taken as the D call from the table, unchecked against the DNA. TRBV12-2 corresponds to a pseudogene. CDR3 length equals 16 residues. DNA of the CDR3: TGTGCAAGTCGCTTAGTACGTGGGCTGTACTCCTACGAGCAGTACTTC. Translation gives CASRLVRGLYSYEQYF.

J is TRBJ1-3 and V is TRBV18; possible D gene TRBD1, 5 bases. This CDR3 is 16 amino acids long. Germline CDR1 is KGHSH and CDR2 is LQKENI. The ends were cut back, 3 bases at V and 1 base at J, with 13 bases in the middle. CDR3 coding DNA: TGTGCCAGCTCACCGGCAGGGATTGTTTCTGGAAACACCATATATTTT. Its protein is CASSPAGIVSGNTIYF.

The chain has TRBV11-1 and TRBJ2-4; 10 nucleotides agree with TRBD1. Trimming removed 6 bases from V and 8 bases from J; junction bases left unmatched: 7. This CDR3 has 14 amino acids. Germline CDR1 and CDR2: SGHAT and FQDESV (reference sequence). The CDR3 sequence: CASSKRQGADIQYF. DNA for the CDR3: TGTGCCAGCAGTAAAAGACAGGGGGCTGACATTCAGTACTTC. The full variable domain, with the rest looked up from reference TRBV11-1 and TRBJ2-4, is EAEVAQSPRYKITEKSQAVAFWCDPISGHATLYWYRQILGQGPELLVQFQDESVVDDSQLPKDRFSAERLKGVDSTLKIQPAELGDSAMYLCASSKRQGADIQYFGAGTRLSVL.